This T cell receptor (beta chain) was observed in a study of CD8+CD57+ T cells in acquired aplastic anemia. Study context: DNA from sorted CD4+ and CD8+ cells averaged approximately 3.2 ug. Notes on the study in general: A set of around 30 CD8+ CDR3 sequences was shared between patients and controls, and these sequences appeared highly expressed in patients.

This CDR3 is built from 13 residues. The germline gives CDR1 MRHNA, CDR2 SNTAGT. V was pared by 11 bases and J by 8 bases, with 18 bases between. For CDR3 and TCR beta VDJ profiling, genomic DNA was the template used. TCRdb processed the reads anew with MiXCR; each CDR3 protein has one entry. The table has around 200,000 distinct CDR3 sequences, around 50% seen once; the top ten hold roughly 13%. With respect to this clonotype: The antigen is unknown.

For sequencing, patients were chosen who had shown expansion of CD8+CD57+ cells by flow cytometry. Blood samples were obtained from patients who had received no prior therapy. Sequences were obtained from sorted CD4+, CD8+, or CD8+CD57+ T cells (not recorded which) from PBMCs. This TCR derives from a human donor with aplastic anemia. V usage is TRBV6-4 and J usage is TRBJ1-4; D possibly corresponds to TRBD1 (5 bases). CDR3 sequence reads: CAVSGTFREKLFF. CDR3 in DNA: TGTGCCGTATCCGGGACCTTCAGGGAAAAACTGTTTTTT.